A single sample is the source of the 3 T cell receptor beta chains below, sequenced in a study of T cells in Graves' hyperthyroidism and ophthalmopathy. RNA transcripts were the template for amplifying TCR beta CDR3 regions. TCR CDR3 regions were first amplified by RT-PCR with HTBI primers. TCRdb redid the calling of the multiplex PCR reads with MiXCR, one entry per CDR3 protein. The sample lists a few hundred thousand distinct CDR3 sequences; 15% to 19% were seen once. Sequenced: blood. All receptors derive from a woman aged 18 to 35 with Graves' hyperthyroidism.

The J gene is TRBJ2-1, the V gene TRBV20-1, with D maybe TRBD2 (5 bases). The germline V gene has CDR1 DFQATT and CDR2 SNEGSKA (reference sequence). Trimming took 1 base from V and 8 from J, leaving 15 bases between them. CDR3 length: 14 amino acids. In DNA form, the CDR3 reads TGCAGTGCTAGAGGGGCAGGACGGGGTTATGAGCAGTTCTTC. This gives the protein CSARGAGRGYEQFF.

This clonotype was recorded many times. The chain combines TRBV27 with TRBJ1-1; D unclear. Trimming shortened V by 5 bases and J by 6 bases, and 10 bases separated the two germline ends. There are 12 residues in the CDR3. Germline loops: CDR1 MNHEY, CDR2 SMNVEV (reference sequence). The CDR3 sequence is CASSRAGAEAFF. CDR3 DNA sequence: TGTGCCAGCAGTCGGGCGGGAGCTGAAGCTTTCTTT.

This clonotype was seen a handful of times. The chain carries TRBV15 and TRBJ1-2; D remains unclear. The CDR3 extends over 16 amino acids. V lost 0 bases to trimming and J lost 0 bases, with 11 bases between them. Germline assignment: CDR1 LNHNV and CDR2 YYDKDF (reference sequence). The CDR3 is CATSRDARVANYGYTF. Here the CDR3 DNA reads TGTGCCACCAGCAGAGATGCAAGGGTTGCTAACTATGGCTACACCTTC.